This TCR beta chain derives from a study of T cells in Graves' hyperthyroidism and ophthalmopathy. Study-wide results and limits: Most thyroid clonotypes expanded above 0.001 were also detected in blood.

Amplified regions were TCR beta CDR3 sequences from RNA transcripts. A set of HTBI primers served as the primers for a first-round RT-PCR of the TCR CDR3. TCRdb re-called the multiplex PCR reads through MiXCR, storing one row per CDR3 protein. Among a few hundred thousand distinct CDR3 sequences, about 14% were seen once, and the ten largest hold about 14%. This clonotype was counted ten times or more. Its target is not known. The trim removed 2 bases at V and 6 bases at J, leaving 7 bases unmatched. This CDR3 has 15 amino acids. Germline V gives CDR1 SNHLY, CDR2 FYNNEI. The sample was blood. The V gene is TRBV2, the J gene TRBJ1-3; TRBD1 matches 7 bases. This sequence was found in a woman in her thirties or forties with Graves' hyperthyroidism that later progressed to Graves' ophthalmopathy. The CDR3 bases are TGTGCCAGCAGTGAACGAGGGGGCGTTGCAAACACCATATATTTT. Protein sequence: CASSERGGVANTIYF.